This TCR beta chain emerged from a study of radiation and T cells in renal cell carcinoma. The data were produced by immunoSEQ multiplex PCR, yet TCRdb's version contains in-frame clones alone and is incomplete. Altogether about 91,000 clones are present, approximately 80% being singletons, with the ten largest covering less than 7%. Comments on this clone: The antigen is not known.

Time point of the sample: baseline pretreatment blood. Treatment given: 15 Gy SBRT to primary tumor, nephrectomy 4 weeks later. General study points: Pretreatment tumor biopsies were lacking, so baseline clonotypes are unknown.

The source of this sequence is a man aged 60 to 69 with renal cell carcinoma. Source: blood, taken from a patient whose treatment included radiotherapy and nephrectomy.

The CDR3 coding sequence is TGCAGCGTTGTTTGGGGGCCTAATGAAAAACTGTTTTTT. It encodes CSVVWGPNEKLFF. The V and J genes are TRBV29-1 and TRBJ1-4, with a possible D match to TRBD1 (6 bases). Per the germline V gene, CDR1 is SQVTM and CDR2 is ANQGSEA. This CDR3 contains 13 residues. Trimming took off 4 bases at V and 3 bases at J, with 9 bases between the two ends.